This TCR beta chain was recovered during a study of T cells in severe cutaneous drug reactions. Libraries were made by iRepertoire multiplex PCR with TCR subtype-specific primers for bulk and single-cell sequencing. TCRdb re-called the multiplex PCR reads and catalogs CDR3 proteins one per entry, DNA excluded. This sample's table reports over 950 distinct CDR3 sequences. Judged by frequency, this clonotype is medium-sized. The germline V gene has CDR1 LGHNA and CDR2 YNFKEQ. The CDR3 contains 16 residues. Sequenced patients had Stevens-Johnson syndrome or toxic epidermal necrolysis caused by carbamazepine.

This TCR was recovered from a human donor with a severe cutaneous adverse drug reaction. The sample taken for sequencing was PBMCs. The chain carries TRBV4-2 and TRBJ2-7; TCRdb picks TRBD2, but there is no DNA to check that call. CDR3 sequence reads: CASSLRASGRASEQYF.